A single sample gave rise to the 25 T cell receptor beta chains below, sequenced in a study of T cells after yellow fever vaccination. TCRdb used MiXCR to reprocess the 5' RACE reads, holding one entry per CDR3 protein. The sample consists of 14,000 or so distinct CDR3 sequences, under 7.5% of them appearing once. The sequencing used PBMCs, either bulk or a sorted T-cell subset (CD4+, CD8+, memory, or dextramer-sorted; not recorded which), collected on the day of the yellow fever booster vaccination. The receptors shown here come from a man younger than 35 who received the YFV17D yellow fever vaccine.

This clonotype was counted ten times or more. The chain carries TRBV30 and TRBJ1-2; no clear D gene. Germline CDR1 reads GTSNPN; CDR2 reads SVGIG (reference sequence). The length of the CDR3 is 11 residues. V was shortened by 4 bases and J by 8 bases, with 11 bases between the two germline ends. The CDR3 sequence is CAWTPGDGYTF. In nucleotides, the CDR3 is TGTGCCTGGACCCCTGGAGACGGCTACACCTTC.

This clonotype came up many times. The chain carries TRBV15 and TRBJ1-3, with D hard to call. The CDR3 has 15 amino acids. The germline V gene has CDR1 LNHNV and CDR2 YYDKDF (reference sequence). The V end lost 4 bases, the J end lost 0 bases, and 10 bases lay between the germline ends. CDR3 protein: CATSKRVPSGNTIYF. CDR3 nucleotides: TGTGCCACCAGCAAAAGGGTCCCCTCTGGAAACACCATATATTTT.

By its share, this clonotype is medium-sized. The chain uses TRBV7-2 and TRBJ1-6, with 9 bases matching TRBD1. The junction had 7 bases not matched to a gene; V was cut back by 1 base and J by 6 bases. The CDR3 runs to 17 residues. From germline, CDR1 is SGHTA and CDR2 FQGNSA. The CDR3: CASSLVGTGTINSPLHF. CDR3 bases: TGTGCCAGCAGCTTAGTGGGGACAGGGACCATTAATTCACCCCTCCACTTT.

This clonotype is deemed medium-sized. The genes are TRBV12-3 or TRBV12-4 and TRBJ1-1, with a weak D call TRBD1 (6 bases). V was trimmed by 6 bases and J by 0 bases, leaving 23 bases between them. The CDR3 contains 18 residues. CDR3 residues: CASSESYREIFMNTEAFF. The DNA for the CDR3 is TGTGCCAGCAGCGAAAGCTACAGGGAAATCTTCATGAACACTGAAGCTTTCTTT.

This clonotype appeared many times. The genes are TRBV11-1 and TRBJ1-4; D is ambiguous. Trimming pared 6 bases from V and 8 bases from J, leaving 19 bases between. The germline CDR1 and CDR2 sequences are SGHAT and FQDESV (reference sequence). The CDR3 extends over 15 amino acids. Here the CDR3 DNA reads TGTGCCAGCAGTGCCACTTCGACCGGAGGGGAAAAACTGTTTTTT. Its protein is CASSATSTGGEKLFF.

The table lists this clonotype with many counts. The chain joins TRBV7-2 to TRBJ2-3; D not certain. Deletions cut 3 bases from V and 4 bases from J, with 14 bases between. The CDR3 has 15 residues. Germline V CDR1 and CDR2: SGHTA, FQGNSA. The CDR3 DNA reads TGTGCCAGCAGCTTTCCGGCCCAATCCCCAGATACGCAGTATTTT. Translation gives CASSFPAQSPDTQYF.

This clonotype was recorded many times. The V and J genes are TRBV6-1 and TRBJ1-1; 7 bases align to TRBD1. Germline V gene sequence: CDR1 MNHNS, CDR2 SASEGT. V dropped 1 base and J dropped 5; count of bases not matched to a gene: 7. The CDR3 sequence is 15 residues long. CDR3 sequence (DNA): TGTGCCAGCAGTGAAGTTAGACAGGGAGGGACTGAAGCTTTCTTT. It specifies CASSEVRQGGTEAFF.

This clonotype is medium-sized (0.01 to 0.1%) in the sample. The chain employs TRBV11-2 and TRBJ2-3; no clear D. The V end lost 0 bases, the J end lost 7 bases, and 8 bases lay between the germline ends. Germline CDR1 SGHAT, CDR2 FQNNGV. This CDR3 has 13 amino acids. The CDR3 DNA reads TGTGCCAGCAGCTTAGATCTCGCCAATACGCAGTATTTT. Protein: CASSLDLANTQYF. The full variable domain, in which reference TRBV11-2 and TRBJ2-3 provide the parts outside the CDR3, is EAGVAQSPRYKIIEKRQSVAFWCNPISGHATLYWYQQILGQGPKLLIQFQNNGVVDDSQLPKDRFSAERLKGVDSTLKIQPAKLEDSAVYLCASSLDLANTQYFGPGTRLTVL.

This clonotype was seen ten or more times. This rearrangement joins TRBV7-2 to TRBJ2-5; D is perhaps TRBD2 (5 bases). V was trimmed by 5 bases and J by 5 bases, leaving 9 bases between them. The CDR3 contains 12 residues. Per the germline V gene, CDR1 is SGHTA and CDR2 is FQGNSA. DNA for the CDR3: TGTGCCAGCAGCCGCCCGGGGGAGACCCAGTACTTC. Its protein product is CASSRPGETQYF.

This clonotype was detected ten times or more. The chain recombines TRBV4-1 with TRBJ1-1; 7 bases align to TRBD1. In germline, CDR1 is MGHRA, CDR2 YSYEKL. V dropped 3 bases and J dropped 0; count of bases not matched to a gene: 22. CDR3 length equals 21 residues. The CDR3 region is CASSQLFQNFRDSLLNTEAFF. CDR3 DNA: TGCGCCAGCAGCCAGCTATTCCAGAATTTCCGGGACAGCCTTCTGAACACTGAAGCTTTCTTT.

The chain links TRBV30 to TRBJ2-3; TRBD2 agrees at 8 bases. There are 15 residues in the CDR3. V lost 6 bases to trimming and J lost 0 bases; unmatched junction nucleotides: 8. Germline values: CDR1 GTSNPN, CDR2 SVGIG (reference sequence). The CDR3 spells CACTPGLASTDTQYF. The CDR3 DNA is TGTGCCTGCACCCCCGGACTAGCTAGCACAGATACGCAGTATTTT.

This clonotype was counted at least ten times. The rearrangement uses TRBV20-1 and TRBJ2-5, with TRBD1 matching 7 bases. This CDR3 region has 14 residues. V gave up 3 bases and J gave up 4 bases; unmatched junction bases: 8. Germline V CDR1 and CDR2: DFQATT, SNEGSKA (reference sequence). The CDR3 here is CSAREIQGRETQYF. For the CDR3, the DNA is TGCAGTGCTAGGGAGATACAGGGGCGAGAGACCCAGTACTTC.

This clonotype was seen repeatedly, ten times or more. The chain combines TRBV7-2 with TRBJ2-7; the match to TRBD1 covers 8 bases. V was pared by 1 base and J by 5 bases, with 1 base of the junction left unmatched. The germline CDR1 and CDR2 sequences are SGHTA and FQGNSA. This CDR3 is built from 13 residues. CDR3: CASSLVTGDEQYF. CDR3 in DNA: TGTGCCAGCAGCTTAGTGACAGGGGACGAGCAGTACTTC.

This clonotype came up many times. The chain's CDR3 is CASSIQGDTEAFF. Written as DNA, the CDR3 is TGTGCCAGCAGCATACAGGGGGACACTGAAGCTTTCTTT. The genes are TRBV7-2 and TRBJ1-1; 8 bases align to TRBD1. The CDR3 has 13 amino acids. CDR1 SGHTA and CDR2 FQGNSA come from the germline V gene. The V gene end was trimmed by 5 bases and the J gene end by 3 bases; junction bases not matched to a gene: 2.

In this sample, this clonotype turned up many times. For the CDR3, the DNA is TGTGCCAGCAGCTTTCGCGGGGGGGCGGGGAATGAGCAGTTCTTC. Residues: CASSFRGGAGNEQFF. V usage is TRBV7-2 and J usage is TRBJ2-1, with 9 bases identical to TRBD2. Trimming removed 3 bases from V and 7 bases from J; junction bases left unmatched: 7. Germline V lookup: CDR1 SGHTA, CDR2 FQGNSA. The CDR3 spans 15 residues.

This clonotype was observed at least ten times. The chain joins TRBV7-9 to TRBJ2-6; D gene ambiguous. Per germline, CDR1 SEHNR and CDR2 FQNEAQ (reference sequence). The CDR3 has 15 residues. V lost 5 bases to trimming and J lost 2 bases, with 10 bases between them. The CDR3 sequence is CASSAIRAGANVLTF. The DNA of the CDR3 is TGTGCCAGCAGCGCCATTCGGGCTGGGGCCAACGTCCTGACTTTC.

This clonotype was observed at least ten times. V gene TRBV10-2 combines with J gene TRBJ2-7, with TRBD2 matching over 12 bases. Germline V lookup: CDR1 WSHSY, CDR2 SAAADI. The J segment lost 8 bases and the V segment lost 5 bases, leaving 7 bases of the junction unmatched. This CDR3 contains 14 residues. CDR3 protein: CASSLTSGSYKQYV. CDR3 DNA sequence: TGCGCCAGCAGTCTGACTAGCGGGAGCTATAAGCAGTACGTC.

This clonotype was recorded at least ten times. The rearrangement links TRBV4-1 to TRBJ1-1; D might be TRBD1 (6 bases). Germline values: CDR1 MGHRA, CDR2 YSYEKL. V lost 0 bases to trimming and J lost 6 bases, with 23 bases between them. The CDR3 loop spans 18 amino acids. CDR3 sequence: CASSQDLGTQHRGAEAFF. The DNA for the CDR3 is TGCGCCAGCAGCCAAGATTTGGGGACACAGCATAGGGGGGCTGAAGCTTTCTTT.

This clonotype occurred many times. This sequence joins TRBV2 and TRBJ2-5; D gene ambiguous. Trimming shortened V by 8 bases and J by 2 bases, and 9 bases separated the two germline ends. In germline, CDR1 is SNHLY, CDR2 FYNNEI. The length of the CDR3 is 12 residues. The CDR3: CASSQLQETQYF. CDR3 coding DNA: TGTGCCAGCTCGCAACTGCAAGAGACCCAGTACTTC.

The table lists this clonotype with many counts. The rearrangement joins TRBV5-1 to TRBJ1-1, with D tentatively TRBD1 (5 bases). The CDR3 length is 19 residues. Germline V gene lookup returns CDR1 SGHRS and CDR2 YFSETQ. V was shortened by 4 bases and J by 1 base, with 26 bases between the two germline ends. CDR3 protein: CASSMDGPGRKDGNTEAFF. CDR3 nucleotides: TGCGCCAGCAGCATGGACGGACCGGGACGTAAAGATGGGAACACTGAAGCTTTCTTT. Full variable domain (missing parts from reference TRBV5-1 and TRBJ1-1): KAGVTQTPRYLIKTRGQQVTLSCSPISGHRSVSWYQQTPGQGLQFLFEYFSETQRNKGNFPGRFSGRQFSNSRSEMNVSTLELGDSALYLCASSMDGPGRKDGNTEAFFGQGTRLTVV.

Sample share makes this clonotype medium-sized. The genes are TRBV12-3 or TRBV12-4 and TRBJ2-3; 8 nucleotides agree with TRBD2. V lost 3 bases to trimming and J lost 5 bases; unmatched junction nucleotides: 4. This CDR3 is built from 14 residues. CDR3 bases: TGTGCCAGCAGTTTCGGGGGGGCCGGAGATACGCAGTATTTT. Protein sequence: CASSFGGAGDTQYF.

V and J are TRBV12-3 or TRBV12-4 and TRBJ2-3; 10 bases are shared with TRBD2. V was pared by 4 bases and J by 5 bases, with 6 bases of the junction left unmatched. The CDR3 length is 15 residues. The CDR3 sequence is CASSSQRGGLDTQYF. In DNA form, the CDR3 reads TGTGCCAGCAGTTCCCAGCGGGGGGGCTTAGATACGCAGTATTTT.

This clonotype was counted many times. The chain employs TRBV7-8 and TRBJ1-1; 10 positions agree with TRBD1. The trim removed 2 bases at V and 4 bases at J, leaving 7 bases unmatched. CDR1 is SGHVS and CDR2 is FQNEAQ in the germline V gene. The CDR3 runs 16 residues. The CDR3 here is CASSLKRDRGRTEAFF. Here the CDR3 DNA reads TGTGCCAGCAGCTTAAAGAGGGACAGGGGACGCACTGAAGCTTTCTTT.

This clonotype was seen at least ten times. V is TRBV4-3 and J is TRBJ2-1; D may match TRBD1 or TRBD2 (5 bases each). Per germline, CDR1 LGHNA and CDR2 YSLEER. The CDR3 has 17 residues. V lost 2 bases, J lost 8 bases, and 22 bases lay in between. The CDR3 here is CASSQPPHPGPYDEQFF. The CDR3 DNA follows: TGCGCCAGCAGCCAACCCCCCCACCCGGGACCTTATGATGAGCAGTTCTTC.

The chain recombines TRBV20-1 with TRBJ2-1; 9 nucleotides align to TRBD2. This CDR3 is built from 14 residues. Looked up from germline, CDR1 is DFQATT and CDR2 is SNEGSKA (reference sequence). Germline trimming cut 6 bases from V and 3 bases from J; bases unmatched to any gene: 6. For the CDR3, the DNA is TGCAGTGCAGAGCATAGCGGGGGCTACAATGAGCAGTTCTTC. Protein: CSAEHSGGYNEQFF.